One sample yielded the 2 T cell receptor beta chains listed below, sequenced in a study of blood T cell repertoires in COVID-19 (dated by TCRdb to between 2020 and 2021). The protocol used for the library was the immunoSEQ multiplex PCR assay. TCRdb holds this immuneACCESS table with in-frame rearrangements only. Some clones are missing; in checked studies, unresolved V genes explain under half, and the rest has no known cause. The sample has 150,000 to 200,000 clones on record, around 77% of them singletons. Around 2.7% of the sample lies in the top ten. Input material: peripheral blood. These receptors came from a man aged 65 to 85 with acute or convalescent COVID-19.

This sequence joins TRBV6-5 and TRBJ1-4; D not certain. CDR1 and CDR2 (germline): MNHEY, SVGAGI. The CDR3 runs to 11 residues. The V and J ends lost 6 bases and 8 bases respectively, with 7 bases between them. The DNA for the CDR3 is TGTGCCAGCAGGTCACAGGAAAAACTGTTTTTT. Residues: CASRSQEKLFF.

This CDR3 reads CATLGRRGAGELFF. The CDR3, as DNA: TGTGCCACTCTCGGGAGGAGAGGGGCCGGGGAGCTGTTTTTT. The chain employs TRBV10-3 and TRBJ2-2, with 7 bases fitting TRBD2. Germline V lookup: CDR1 ENHRY, CDR2 SYGVKD. The CDR3 loop spans 14 amino acids. V was pared by 10 bases and J by 6 bases, with 11 bases of the junction left unmatched.